The sequence of this TCR beta chain was determined in a study of blood T cells in healthy people across ages. Findings of the study overall: PBMCs were not sorted, which prevented a conclusive comparison of naive versus antigen-experienced cells. Aged donors had fewer naive CD4+ cells and lower diversity than long-lived donors.

In this sample, this clonotype turned up a few times. No antigen is known for it. With 7 bases removed from V and 0 bases from J, the gap between germline ends came to 9 bases. Per germline, CDR1 SQVTM and CDR2 ANQGSEA. The CDR3 runs to 12 residues. Samples each yielded at least 5 micrograms of total RNA. Using a J-beta primer mix together with a sample-barcoded 5' primer, a second PCR was run for roughly 7 to 12 cycles. From the 5' RACE reads, TCRdb called clonotypes with MiXCR, one entry per CDR3 protein. The table lists 1.5 million to 1.8 million distinct CDR3 sequences, approximately 42% of them singletons.

The sample comprised blood. This receptor was taken from a woman between 18 and 29 years old in good health. The chain has TRBV29-1 and TRBJ1-1; D is possibly TRBD1 (6 bases). The CDR3 sequence: CSGTVVNTEAFF. The CDR3 DNA reads as TGCAGCGGGACAGTAGTGAACACTGAAGCTTTCTTT.